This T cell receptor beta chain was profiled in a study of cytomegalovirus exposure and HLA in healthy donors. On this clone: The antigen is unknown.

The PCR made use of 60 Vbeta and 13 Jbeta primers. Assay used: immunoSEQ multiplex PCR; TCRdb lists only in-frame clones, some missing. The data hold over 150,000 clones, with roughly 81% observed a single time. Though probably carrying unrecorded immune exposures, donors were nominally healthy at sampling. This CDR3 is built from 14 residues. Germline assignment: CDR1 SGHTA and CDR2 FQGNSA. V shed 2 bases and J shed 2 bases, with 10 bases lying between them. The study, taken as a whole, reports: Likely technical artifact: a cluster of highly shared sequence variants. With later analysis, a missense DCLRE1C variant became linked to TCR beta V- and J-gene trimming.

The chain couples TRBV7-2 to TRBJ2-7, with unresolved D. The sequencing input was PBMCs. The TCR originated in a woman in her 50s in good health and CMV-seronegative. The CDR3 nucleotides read TGTGCCAGCAGCTTACACGGTGCAACCTACGAGCAGTACTTC. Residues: CASSLHGATYEQYF.